This T cell receptor (beta chain) was retrieved from a study of blood T cell repertoires in COVID-19. Study-wide context: Samples representing acute and convalescent COVID-19 were sourced from the United States, Italy and Spain.

The CDR3 loop spans 14 amino acids. Per germline, CDR1 SGHVS and CDR2 FQNEAQ. V was cut by 1 base and J by 4 bases, with 10 bases left in between. The data were produced by immunoSEQ multiplex PCR, yet TCRdb's version contains in-frame clones alone and is incomplete. The repertoire has roughly 250,000 clones, 81% of them found once; the top ten carry roughly 2.9%. V gene TRBV7-8 combines with J gene TRBJ2-5; possible D gene TRBD1, 6 bases. This sequence originates from a woman in her sixties or seventies with active or convalescent COVID-19. Specimen: peripheral blood. In DNA, the CDR3 is TGTGCCAGCAGCTTAGGGGCAGGGGTAGAGACCCAGTACTTC. Its protein product is CASSLGAGVETQYF.